This T cell receptor beta chain was captured by sequencing in a study of blood T cell repertoires in COVID-19. The wider study: Whether acute or convalescent, the COVID-19 samples came from the United States, Italy and Spain. T cells, B-cell-depleted T cells, or PBMCs supplied cDNA or gDNA.

Clones were read by immunoSEQ multiplex PCR, and TCRdb kept only the in-frame ones, dropping some. The table includes fewer than 350,000 clones, around 85% detected once. The CDR3 extends over 17 amino acids. CDR1 is LGHDT and CDR2 is YNNKEL in the germline V gene (reference sequence). V trimming: 0 bases; J trimming: 6 bases; junction bases outside the gene matches: 8. Residents of 24 US areas, aged about 18 to 95 years, made up the participants. Grouping used clinical history reported by participants in a survey and questionnaire. The sample consisted of PBMCs or T cells enriched from blood (not recorded which). The origin of this receptor is a woman aged 35 to 49 who had recovered from COVID-19. The V call is TRBV3-1 (or the pseudogene TRBV3-2), the J call TRBJ2-1; 10 bases match TRBD2. As DNA, the CDR3 is TGTGCCAGCAGCCAAGATAGGCTAGCGGGAGTCTCCAATGAGCAGTTCTTC. Translation gives CASSQDRLAGVSNEQFF.